Sequencing of this TCR beta chain was carried out in a study of identical twins. Findings of the study overall: Abundant beta clonotypes from cord blood had fewer insertions, unlike memory repertoires, which showed none.

Note on this clonotype: As yet, its antigen is unknown.

Template switching, a step in the protocol, added a universal primer site, and cDNA carried unique molecular identifiers. MiXCR was run by TCRdb on the 5' RACE reads, yielding one entry per CDR3 protein. The sample contains approximately 20,000 distinct CDR3 sequences, roughly 63% of which appear only once. Sequenced: memory (CD45RO+) T cells sorted from blood. The TCR originated in a woman younger than 30 in good health. This table probably holds off-target reads from a library built for another chain.

CDR3 region: CASSRQGRNQPQHF. DNA of the CDR3: TGTGCCAGCAGTCGACAGGGACGAAATCAGCCCCAGCATTTT. The chain joins TRBV2 to TRBJ1-5, with 7 bases lining up with TRBD1. Unmatched junction bases numbered 5, after V lost 5 bases and J lost 4 bases. The CDR3 has 14 residues. Germline V CDR1 and CDR2: SNHLY, FYNNEI.